This T cell receptor (beta chain) was recorded in a study of siplizumab effects on memory and regulatory T cells. Study-level points and caveats: Naive T cells apparently outstripped memory cells in diversity and seemed major alloresponse contributors.

As concerns this clone: Its antigen is unidentified.

Trimming took 4 bases from V and 0 from J; bases not matched to a gene: 2. The CDR3 sequence is 14 residues long. Germline V gene sequence: CDR1 KGHSH, CDR2 LQKENI. TCR templates numbering approximately 94,000 were assayed per sample. Clones were sequenced by immunoSEQ multiplex PCR, and TCRdb holds only the in-frame ones, with some missing. Of 87,000 or so clones listed, approximately 95% were seen once; the top ten hold 0.3%. The sequenced sample was non-Treg CD4+ T cells sorted from blood. This rearrangement joins TRBV18 to TRBJ2-7; TRBD1 agrees at 8 bases. This TCR derives from a human donor in good health. Here the CDR3 reads CASSRDRNSYEQYF. The CDR3 DNA is TGTGCCAGCTCACGGGACAGGAACTCCTACGAGCAGTACTTC.